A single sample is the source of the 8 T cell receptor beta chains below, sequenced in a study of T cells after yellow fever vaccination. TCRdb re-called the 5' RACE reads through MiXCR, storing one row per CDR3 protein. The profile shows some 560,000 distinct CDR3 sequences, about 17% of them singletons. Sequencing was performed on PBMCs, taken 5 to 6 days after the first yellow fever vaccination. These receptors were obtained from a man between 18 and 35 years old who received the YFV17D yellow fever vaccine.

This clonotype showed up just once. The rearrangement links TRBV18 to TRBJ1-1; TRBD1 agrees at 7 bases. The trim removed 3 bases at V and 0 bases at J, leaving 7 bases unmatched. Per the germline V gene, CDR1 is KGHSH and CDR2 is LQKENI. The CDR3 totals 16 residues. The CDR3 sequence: CASSPGRGLLNTEAFF. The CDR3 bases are TGTGCCAGCTCACCTGGGAGGGGGCTACTGAACACTGAAGCTTTCTTT.

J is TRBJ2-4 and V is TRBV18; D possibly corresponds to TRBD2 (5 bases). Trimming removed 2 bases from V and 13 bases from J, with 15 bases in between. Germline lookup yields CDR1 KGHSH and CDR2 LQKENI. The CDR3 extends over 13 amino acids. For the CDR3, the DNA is TGTGCCAGCTCACCAAGTTTCGGGGAAGGACAGTACTTC. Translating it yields CASSPSFGEGQYF.

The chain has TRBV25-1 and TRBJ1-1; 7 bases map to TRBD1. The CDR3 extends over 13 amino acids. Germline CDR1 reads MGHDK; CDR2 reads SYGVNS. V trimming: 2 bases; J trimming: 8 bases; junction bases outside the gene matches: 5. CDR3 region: CASSEQGGLEAFF. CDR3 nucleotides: TGTGCCAGCAGTGAACAGGGGGGCCTGGAAGCTTTCTTT.

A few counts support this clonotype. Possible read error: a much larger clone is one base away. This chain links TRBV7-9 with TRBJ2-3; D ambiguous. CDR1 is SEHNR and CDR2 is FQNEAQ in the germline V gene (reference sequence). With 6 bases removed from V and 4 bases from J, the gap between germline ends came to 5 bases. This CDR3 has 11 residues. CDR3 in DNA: TGTGCCAGCAGTCAACCAGATACGCAGTATTTT. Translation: CASSQPDTQYF.

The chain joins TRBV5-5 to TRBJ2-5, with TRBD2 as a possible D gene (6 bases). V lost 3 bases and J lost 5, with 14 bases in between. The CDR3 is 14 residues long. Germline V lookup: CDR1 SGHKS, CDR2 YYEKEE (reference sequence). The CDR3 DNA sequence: TGTGCCAGCAGCTATTCGACTAGTAGGGAGACCCAGTACTTC. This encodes CASSYSTSRETQYF.

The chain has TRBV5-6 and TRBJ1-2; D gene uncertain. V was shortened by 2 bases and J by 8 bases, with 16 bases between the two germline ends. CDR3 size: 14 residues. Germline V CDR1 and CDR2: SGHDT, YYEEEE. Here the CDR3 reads CASSLTPPMWGYTF. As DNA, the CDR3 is TGTGCCAGCAGCTTAACCCCCCCCATGTGGGGCTACACCTTC.

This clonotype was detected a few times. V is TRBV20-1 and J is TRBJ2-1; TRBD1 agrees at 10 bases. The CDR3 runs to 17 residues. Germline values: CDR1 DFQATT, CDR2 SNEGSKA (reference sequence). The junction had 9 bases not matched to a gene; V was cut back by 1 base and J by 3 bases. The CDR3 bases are TGCAGTGCTAGAGGGCCCCCGGGACAGGGGTACTACAATGAGCAGTTCTTC. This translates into CSARGPPGQGYYNEQFF.

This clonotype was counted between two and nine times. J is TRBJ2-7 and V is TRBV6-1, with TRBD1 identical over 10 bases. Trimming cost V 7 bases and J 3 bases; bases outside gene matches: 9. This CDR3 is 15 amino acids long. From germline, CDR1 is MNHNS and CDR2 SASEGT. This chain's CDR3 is CASNTGTGVFYEQYF. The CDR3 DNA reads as TGTGCCAGCAATACCGGGACAGGGGTTTTCTACGAGCAGTACTTC.